The next 19 T cell receptor beta chains were all read from a single sample in a study of T cells in Graves' hyperthyroidism and ophthalmopathy. RNA transcripts provided the source from which TCR beta CDR3 regions were amplified. With the HTBI primer set, the TCR CDR3 went through a first round of RT-PCR. TCRdb re-derived calls from the multiplex PCR reads in MiXCR, one entry per CDR3 protein. The sample holds some 570,000 distinct CDR3 sequences, 15% to 20% seen once. Sequencing input: blood. The receptors shown here come from a woman aged 18-35 years with Graves' ophthalmopathy.

Points on this clonotype: A much larger clonotype is one base distant, so this may be a read error. The CDR3 loop is CASSQNTDTQYF. CDR3 sequence (DNA): TGTGCCAGCAGCCAGAACACAGATACGCAGTATTTT. This chain links TRBV3-1 with TRBJ2-3; the D is unclear. The germline CDR1 and CDR2 sequences are LGHDT and YNNKEL (reference sequence). The CDR3 has 12 amino acids. V was trimmed by 3 bases and J by 2 bases, leaving 3 bases between them.

A word on this clonotype: This may arise from a read error, as a much more abundant clone is one base away. V gene TRBV28 combines with J gene TRBJ1-5; D is perhaps TRBD1 (6 bases). Germline V gene data show CDR1 as MDHEN and CDR2 as SYDVKM. CDR3 length equals 12 residues. The CDR3 protein is CASTGDVEPRHF. DNA for the CDR3: TGTGCCAGCACAGGGGACGTGGAGCCCCGGCATTTT. The full variable domain, its missing parts supplied by reference TRBV28 and TRBJ1-5, is DVKVTQSSRYLVKRTGEKVFLECVQDMDHENMFWYRQDPGLGLRLIYFSYDVKMKEKGDIPEGYSVSREKKERFSLILESASTNQTSMYLCASTGDVEPRHFGDGTRLSIL.

This clonotype was found many times. This rearrangement joins TRBV6-1 to TRBJ1-1; maybe TRBD1 (5 bases). CDR1 MNHNS and CDR2 SASEGT come from the germline V gene. This CDR3 region has 13 residues. The V end lost 6 bases, the J end lost 4 bases, and 12 bases lay between the germline ends. The CDR3 loop reads CASRWGAGTEAFF. For the CDR3, the DNA is TGTGCCAGCAGATGGGGCGCGGGCACTGAAGCTTTCTTT.

This clonotype was picked up many times. V and J are TRBV11-2 and TRBJ1-6, with D maybe TRBD1 (6 bases). This CDR3 spans 18 amino acids. V was pared by 5 bases and J by 4 bases, with 21 bases between. From germline, CDR1 is SGHAT and CDR2 FQNNGV. This CDR3 is CASSPSRRGANYNSPLHF. The CDR3 DNA reads TGTGCCAGCAGCCCCTCTCGTCGGGGGGCAAATTATAATTCACCCCTCCACTTT. Drawing the rest from reference TRBV11-2 and TRBJ1-6, the complete variable domain is EAGVAQSPRYKIIEKRQSVAFWCNPISGHATLYWYQQILGQGPKLLIQFQNNGVVDDSQLPKDRFSAERLKGVDSTLKIQPAKLEDSAVYLCASSPSRRGANYNSPLHFGNGTRLTVT.

This clonotype appeared many times. The chain is built from TRBV28 and TRBJ1-1; possible D gene TRBD1, 5 bases. The V end was cut by 5 bases, the J end by 4 bases, with 11 bases between. The germline V gene encodes CDR1 MDHEN and CDR2 SYDVKM. The CDR3 extends over 13 amino acids. As DNA, the CDR3 is TGTGCCAGCAGTCAGGGTCCTGCCACTGAAGCTTTCTTT. Translation: CASSQGPATEAFF.

This clonotype was counted at least ten times. The CDR3 sequence is CASSWDYTDTQYF. CDR3 nucleotides: TGTGCCAGCAGTTGGGACTACACAGATACGCAGTATTTT. The chain joins TRBV6-2 or TRBV6-3 to TRBJ2-3; 7 nucleotides match TRBD2. V lost 4 bases, J lost 2 bases, and 0 bases stayed unmatched. Germline loops: CDR1 MNHEY, CDR2 SVGEGT. The CDR3 sequence is 13 residues long.

This clonotype has a handful of counts. The chain combines TRBV16 with TRBJ1-2, with D maybe TRBD1 (5 bases). Germline lookup yields CDR1 KGHSY and CDR2 FQNENV. The CDR3 sequence is 15 residues long. V lost 0 bases to trimming and J lost 3 bases, with 11 bases between them. CDR3 bases: TGTGCCAGCAGCCAATCGGGGGGGTACGACTATGGCTACACCTTC. It translates to CASSQSGGYDYGYTF.

This clonotype was observed a handful of times. The rearrangement joins TRBV5-1 to TRBJ2-2; the match to TRBD1 covers 10 bases. The germline V gene has CDR1 SGHRS and CDR2 YFSETQ. V lost 6 bases, J lost 4 bases, and 9 bases stayed unmatched. CDR3 length equals 16 residues. CDR3 coding DNA: TGCGCCAGCAACCCCGGGACAGGGGCCACCACCGGGGAGCTGTTTTTT. It encodes CASNPGTGATTGELFF.

For the CDR3, the DNA is TGTGCCAGCAGCTTGGGTGGAGGGGGGCCGGCCTACGAGCAGTACTTC. Its protein is CASSLGGGGPAYEQYF. The V and J genes are TRBV5-4 and TRBJ2-7, with D perhaps matching TRBD1 or TRBD2 (6 bases each). V lost 0 bases to trimming and J lost 2 bases, with 15 bases between them. Looked up from germline, CDR1 is SGHNT and CDR2 is YYREEE (reference sequence). The CDR3 consists of 16 residues.

The table lists this clonotype with a few counts. The chain employs TRBV5-4 and TRBJ2-7, with 10 nucleotides matching TRBD2. After removal of 2 bases from V and 3 bases from J, the junction contained 5 bases not matched to a gene. The length of the CDR3 is 15 residues. CDR1 and CDR2 (germline): SGHNT, YYREEE (reference sequence). The CDR3 here is CASSLTSGTFYEQYF. In DNA form, the CDR3 reads TGTGCCAGCAGCTTAACTAGCGGGACCTTCTACGAGCAGTACTTC. Full variable domain (rest looked up from reference TRBV5-4 and TRBJ2-7): ETGVTQSPTHLIKTRGQQVTLRCSSQSGHNTVSWYQQALGQGPQFIFQYYREEENGRGNFPPRFSGLQFPNYSSELNVNALELDDSALYLCASSLTSGTFYEQYFGPGTRLTVT.

This clonotype was seen ten or more times. This chain joins TRBV28 and TRBJ2-7; TRBD2 is a possible D gene (5 bases). Germline-derived CDR1 and CDR2 are MDHEN and SYDVKM. This CDR3 contains 15 residues. Trimming removed 4 bases at V and 2 bases at J, with 15 bases between. The CDR3 region is CASSSPRGPAYEQYF. As DNA, the CDR3 is TGTGCCAGCAGTTCCCCCAGAGGGCCAGCCTACGAGCAGTACTTC.

In its sample, this clonotype was seen many times. The chain recombines TRBV6-1 with TRBJ1-1; no clear D gene. The CDR3 consists of 13 residues. V gave up 8 bases and J gave up 1 base, with 11 bases separating them. Germline values: CDR1 MNHNS, CDR2 SASEGT. The CDR3 loop reads CASSGWGNTEAFF. The CDR3 nucleotides are TGTGCCAGCTCTGGGTGGGGGAACACTGAAGCTTTCTTT.

J is TRBJ2-3 and V is TRBV10-3, with D possibly TRBD2 on 7 matching bases. Germline loops: CDR1 ENHRY, CDR2 SYGVKD. This CDR3 has 14 residues. V dropped 5 bases and J dropped 4 bases, with 13 bases sitting between them. The CDR3 nucleotides read TGTGCCATCAGTTGGGGGGGCGACGCAGATACGCAGTATTTT. This encodes CAISWGGDADTQYF.

This clonotype was observed at least ten times. This sequence joins TRBV7-9 and TRBJ2-1, with a weak D call TRBD2 (6 bases). The V and J ends lost 1 base and 6 bases respectively, with 16 bases between them. From germline, CDR1 is SEHNR and CDR2 FQNEAQ (reference sequence). The CDR3 is 16 amino acids. The CDR3 spells CASSLEDGSEVNEQFF. The CDR3 DNA reads TGTGCCAGCAGCTTAGAGGACGGGAGTGAGGTCAATGAGCAGTTCTTC.

A few counts support this clonotype. The chain's CDR3 is CASSKGPSSYNEQFF. The CDR3 DNA follows: TGTGCCAGCAGCAAAGGGCCGAGCTCCTACAATGAGCAGTTCTTC. The rearrangement links TRBV13 to TRBJ2-1, with no clear D. V lost 5 bases to trimming and J lost 0 bases, with 11 bases between them. CDR1 and CDR2 (germline): PRHDT, FYEKMQ (reference sequence). CDR3 length: 15 residues.

The gene calls are TRBV6-5 and TRBJ2-2; 7 nucleotides line up with TRBD2. Germline V gene sequence: CDR1 MNHEY, CDR2 SVGAGI. V shed 0 bases, J shed 6 bases, and the junction held 4 bases outside the gene matches. There are 15 residues in the CDR3. CDR3 amino acids: CASSYSIREAGELFF. The CDR3 DNA reads TGTGCCAGCAGTTACTCAATTCGGGAGGCCGGGGAGCTGTTTTTT.

The chain has TRBV10-3 and TRBJ2-2, with D perhaps matching TRBD1 (5 bases). In germline, CDR1 is ENHRY, CDR2 SYGVKD. V was cut by 6 bases and J by 0 bases, with 8 bases left in between. This CDR3 comprises 14 residues. The CDR3 is CAISRAANTGELFF. In DNA, the CDR3 is TGTGCCATCAGCAGGGCCGCGAACACCGGGGAGCTGTTTTTT.

There are many counts of this clonotype. The gene calls are TRBV6-2 or TRBV6-3 and TRBJ2-1, with TRBD2 matching over 16 bases. CDR3 length: 17 amino acids. The ends lost 6 bases at V and 8 bases at J; junction bases unmatched: 10. Germline-derived CDR1 and CDR2 are MNHEY and SVGEGT. The CDR3 region is CASRLRPGLAGGDEQFF. For the CDR3, the DNA is TGTGCCAGCAGACTCAGGCCGGGACTAGCGGGGGGGGATGAGCAGTTCTTC.

On this clonotype itself: Since a much larger clone is just one base distant, this may be a read error. The V gene is TRBV10-3, the J gene TRBJ1-3; perhaps TRBD1 as D (5 bases). Between the trimmed V and J ends, which lost 6 bases and 1 base, there was a span of 10 bases. Germline V gene lookup returns CDR1 ENHRY and CDR2 SYGVKD. This CDR3 is built from 14 residues. CDR3 residues: CAIRGTISGNTIYF. The CDR3 DNA reads as TGTGCCATCAGGGGGACGATATCTGGAAACACCATATATTTT.